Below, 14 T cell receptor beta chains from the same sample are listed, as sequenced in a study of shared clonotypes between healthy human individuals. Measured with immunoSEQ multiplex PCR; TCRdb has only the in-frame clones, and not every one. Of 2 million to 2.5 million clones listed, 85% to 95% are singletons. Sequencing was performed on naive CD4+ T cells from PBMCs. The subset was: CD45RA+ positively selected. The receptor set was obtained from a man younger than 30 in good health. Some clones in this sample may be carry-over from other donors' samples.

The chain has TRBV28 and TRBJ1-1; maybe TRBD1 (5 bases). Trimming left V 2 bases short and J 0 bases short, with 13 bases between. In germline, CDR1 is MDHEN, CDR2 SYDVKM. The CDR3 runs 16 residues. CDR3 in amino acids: CASSLGRGVMNTEAFF. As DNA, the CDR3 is TGTGCCAGCAGTTTAGGCCGGGGGGTGATGAACACTGAAGCTTTCTTT.

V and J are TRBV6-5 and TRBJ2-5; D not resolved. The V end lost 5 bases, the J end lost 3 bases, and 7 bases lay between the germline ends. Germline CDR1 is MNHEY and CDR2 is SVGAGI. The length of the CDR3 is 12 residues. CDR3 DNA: TGTGCCAGCAGTCTAGGGAAAGAGACCCAGTACTTC. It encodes CASSLGKETQYF.

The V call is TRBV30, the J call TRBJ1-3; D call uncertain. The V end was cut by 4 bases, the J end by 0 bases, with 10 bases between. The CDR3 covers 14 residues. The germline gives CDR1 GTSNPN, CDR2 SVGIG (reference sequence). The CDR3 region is CAWTELYSGNTIYF. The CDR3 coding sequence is TGTGCCTGGACAGAACTTTACTCTGGAAACACCATATATTTT.

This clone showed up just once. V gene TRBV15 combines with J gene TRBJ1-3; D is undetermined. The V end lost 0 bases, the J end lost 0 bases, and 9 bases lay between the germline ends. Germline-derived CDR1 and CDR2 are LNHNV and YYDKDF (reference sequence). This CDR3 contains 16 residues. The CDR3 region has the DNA TGTGCCACCAGCAGAGATGGCCCCAGCTCTGGAAACACCATATATTTT. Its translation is CATSRDGPSSGNTIYF.

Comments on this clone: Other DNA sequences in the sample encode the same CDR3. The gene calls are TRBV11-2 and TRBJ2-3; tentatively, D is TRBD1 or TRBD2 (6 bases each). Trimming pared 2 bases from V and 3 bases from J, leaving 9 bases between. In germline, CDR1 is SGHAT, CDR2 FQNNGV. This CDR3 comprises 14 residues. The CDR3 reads CASSLSGATDTQYF. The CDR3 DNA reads TGTGCCAGCAGCTTATCGGGGGCGACAGATACGCAGTATTTT. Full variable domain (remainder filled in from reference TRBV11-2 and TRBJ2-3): EAGVAQSPRYKIIEKRQSVAFWCNPISGHATLYWYQQILGQGPKLLIQFQNNGVVDDSQLPKDRFSAERLKGVDSTLKIQPAKLEDSAVYLCASSLSGATDTQYFGPGTRLTVL.

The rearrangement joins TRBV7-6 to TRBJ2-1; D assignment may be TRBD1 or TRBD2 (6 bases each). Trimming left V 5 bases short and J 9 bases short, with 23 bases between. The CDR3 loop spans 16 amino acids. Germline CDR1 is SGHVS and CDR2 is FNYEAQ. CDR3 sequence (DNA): TGTGCCAGCAGCGGAGGAACAGGGACTGGACTCTCTGAGCAGTTCTTC. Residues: CASSGGTGTGLSEQFF.

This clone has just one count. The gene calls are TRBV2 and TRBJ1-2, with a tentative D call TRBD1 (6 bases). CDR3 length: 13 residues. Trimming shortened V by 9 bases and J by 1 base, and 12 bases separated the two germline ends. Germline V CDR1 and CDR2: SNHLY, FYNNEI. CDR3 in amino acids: CASNRVFNYGYTF. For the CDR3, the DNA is TGTGCCAGTAACAGGGTATTTAACTATGGCTACACCTTC.

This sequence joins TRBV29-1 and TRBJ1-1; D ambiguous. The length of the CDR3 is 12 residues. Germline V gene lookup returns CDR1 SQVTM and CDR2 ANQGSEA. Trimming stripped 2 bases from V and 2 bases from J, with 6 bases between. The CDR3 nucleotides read TGCAGCGTTGAAAATGTAAACACTGAAGCTTTCTTT. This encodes CSVENVNTEAFF.

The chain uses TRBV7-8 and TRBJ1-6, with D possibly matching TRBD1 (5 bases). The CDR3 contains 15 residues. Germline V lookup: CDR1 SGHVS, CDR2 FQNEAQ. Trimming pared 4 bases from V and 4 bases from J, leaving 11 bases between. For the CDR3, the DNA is TGTGCCAGCAGCTCACTGACAGAGTATAATTCACCCCTCCACTTT. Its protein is CASSSLTEYNSPLHF.

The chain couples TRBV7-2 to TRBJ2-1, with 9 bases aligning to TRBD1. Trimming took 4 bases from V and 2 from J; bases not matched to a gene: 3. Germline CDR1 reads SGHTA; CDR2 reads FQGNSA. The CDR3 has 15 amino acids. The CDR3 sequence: CASSWDRDTYNEQFF. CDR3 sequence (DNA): TGTGCCAGCAGCTGGGACAGGGATACCTACAATGAGCAGTTCTTC.

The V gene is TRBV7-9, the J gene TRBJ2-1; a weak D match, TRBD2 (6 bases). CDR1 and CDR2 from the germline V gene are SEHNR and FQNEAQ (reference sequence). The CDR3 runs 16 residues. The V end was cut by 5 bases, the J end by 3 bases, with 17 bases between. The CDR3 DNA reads TGTGCCAGCAGCCCCCCTAAGGGCGGGAACTACAATGAGCAGTTCTTC. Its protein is CASSPPKGGNYNEQFF.

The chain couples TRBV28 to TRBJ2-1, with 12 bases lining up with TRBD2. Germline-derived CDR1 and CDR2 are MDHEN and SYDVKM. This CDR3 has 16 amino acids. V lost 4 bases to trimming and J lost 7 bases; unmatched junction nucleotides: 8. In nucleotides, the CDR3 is TGTGCCAGCAGTTCAAGACTAGCGGGAGCATTTAATGAGCAGTTCTTC. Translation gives CASSSRLAGAFNEQFF.

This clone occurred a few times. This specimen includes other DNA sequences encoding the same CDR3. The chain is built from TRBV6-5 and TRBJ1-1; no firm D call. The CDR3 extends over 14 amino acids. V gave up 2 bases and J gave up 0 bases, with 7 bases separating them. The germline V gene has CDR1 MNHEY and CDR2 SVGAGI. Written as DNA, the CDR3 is TGTGCCAGCAGTTACAGGGCCCTGAACACTGAAGCTTTCTTT. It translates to CASSYRALNTEAFF.

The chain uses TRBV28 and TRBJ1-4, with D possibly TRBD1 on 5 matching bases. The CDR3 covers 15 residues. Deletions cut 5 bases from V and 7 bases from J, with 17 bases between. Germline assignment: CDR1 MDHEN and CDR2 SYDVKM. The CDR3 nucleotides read TGTGCCAGCAGTACCGGCGGGGCTACAGCTGAAAAACTGTTTTTT. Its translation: CASSTGGATAEKLFF.